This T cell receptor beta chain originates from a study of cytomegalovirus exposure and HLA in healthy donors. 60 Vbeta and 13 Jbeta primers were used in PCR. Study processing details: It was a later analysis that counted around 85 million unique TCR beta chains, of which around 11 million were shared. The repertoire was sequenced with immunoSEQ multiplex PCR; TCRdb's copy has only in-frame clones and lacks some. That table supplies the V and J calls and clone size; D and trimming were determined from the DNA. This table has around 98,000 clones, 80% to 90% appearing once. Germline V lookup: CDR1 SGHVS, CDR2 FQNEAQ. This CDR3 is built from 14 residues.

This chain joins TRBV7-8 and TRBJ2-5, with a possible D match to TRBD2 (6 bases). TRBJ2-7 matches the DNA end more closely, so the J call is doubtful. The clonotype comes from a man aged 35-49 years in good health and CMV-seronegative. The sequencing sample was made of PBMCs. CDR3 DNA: TGTGCCAGCAGCTTCGGGAGTAAGAACTACGAGCAGTACTTC. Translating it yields CASSFGSKNYEQYF.